This TCR beta chain was documented in a study of blood T cells in healthy people across ages. The donors, all healthy, were Caucasians living in Russia, aged roughly 6 to 100. The authors isolated at least 7 million PBMCs per sample. This clonotype was detected a few times. The CDR3 covers 11 residues. Germline CDR1 is MDHEN and CDR2 is SYDVKM. The authors ran a second PCR of about 7 to 12 cycles using a sample-barcoded 5' primer and a J-beta primer mix. TCRdb reprocessed the 5' RACE reads via MiXCR and lists one record per CDR3 protein. This table has approximately 800,000 distinct CDR3 sequences, roughly 25% appearing once. The same sample was also studied in work on T cells of mothers and their children. That work adds: Second-PCR amplification with M1S added sample barcodes and 2-4 random nucleotides. Not a single persistent microchimeric T cell clone was detected.

The clonotype originates from a boy younger than 18 in good health. V usage is TRBV28 and J usage is TRBJ2-5; D not certain. Gene TRBJ2-1 matches the end of the DNA better, so the J call may be wrong. Sequences were obtained from blood. CDR3 in DNA: TGTGCCACCGGGCCCCCTCGTGAGCAGTTCTTC. This encodes CATGPPREQFF.